Described below is a single TCR beta chain sequence and its context. The ends were cut back, 5 bases at V and 5 bases at J, with 18 bases in the middle. The V gene's germline CDR1 is MDHEN and CDR2 SYDVKM. The CDR3 has 15 amino acids. TCRdb processed the RT-PCR reads anew with MiXCR; each CDR3 protein has one entry. The sample contains about 680,000 distinct CDR3 sequences, around 14% of which appear only once. This clonotype was obtained from a female donor in good health, serving as a healthy control. The J gene is TRBJ1-1, the V gene TRBV28; a weak D match, TRBD1 (6 bases). The specimen was memory CD4+ T cells from blood. The CDR3 sequence is CASSPQGRGGTEAFF. The CDR3 DNA is TGTGCCAGCAGTCCACAGGGACGGGGGGGAACTGAAGCTTTCTTT. Together with reference TRBV28 and TRBJ1-1, the CDR3 gives the full variable domain: DVKVTQSSRYLVKRTGEKVFLECVQDMDHENMFWYRQDPGLGLRLIYFSYDVKMKEKGDIPEGYSVSREKKERFSLILESASTNQTSMYLCASSPQGRGGTEAFFGQGTRLTVV.